The rows below give T cell receptor beta chains drawn from one sample of a study of CD8 T cell repertoires and HIV-1 epitope variants. Produced via immunoSEQ multiplex PCR; TCRdb's table is partial and in-frame only. The sample records several thousand clones, 66% being singletons. Their cognate antigens are unknown. The sample comprised cultured CD8+ T cells derived from PBMCs. The origin of the receptors is a male donor with HIV. Each CDR3 is given with its conserved first and last residue. D genes are given only for firm matches. The listing skips clone size in some rows; elsewhere it reads once, few, many or a size class.

j_call | d_call | v_call | clone_size | cdr3_nt | cdr3_aa
TRBJ1-1 | . | TRBV11-2 | . | TGTGCCAGCAGCTCCACAGATGAAGCTTTCTTT | CASSSTDEAFF
TRBJ2-3 | . | TRBV11-2 | . | TGTGCCAGCAGCTTAGGTGCAGGGAGCACAGATACGCAGTATTTT | CASSLGAGSTDTQYF
TRBJ1-1 | . | TRBV28 | . | TGTGCCAGCAGTTTAGGCCCCAGGGGCACTGAAGCTTTCTTT | CASSLGPRGTEAFF
TRBJ1-1 | . | TRBV5-6 | few | TGTGCCAGCAGCCTCCAAACGACAGGGAACACTGAAGCTTTCTTT | CASSLQTTGNTEAFF
TRBJ1-6 | . | TRBV27 | . | TGTGCCAGCAGTCCCCTTAATTCACCCCTCCACTTT | CASSPLNSPLHF
TRBJ2-7 | . | TRBV27 | few | TGTGCCAGCAGTTCTCTCCTTTCTGGGATCGTCTACGAGCAGTACTTC | CASSSLLSGIVYEQYF
TRBJ2-7 | TRBD2 | TRBV4-3 | . | TGCGCCAGCAGCCAACACCCGGGACTAGCGGGGGCCCACCCAGAGCAGTACTTC | CASSQHPGLAGAHPEQYF
TRBJ2-1 | . | TRBV2 | few | TGTGCCAGCAGTGAAGCGCTAGGTCCACGCAGTGAGCAGTTCTTC | CASSEALGPRSEQFF
TRBJ1-5 | . | TRBV7-9 | large | TGTGCCAGCAGCCCGAGCTATAGCAATCAGCCCCAGCATTTT | CASSPSYSNQPQHF
TRBJ2-3 | TRBD2 | TRBV7-9 | . | TGTGCCAGCAGCACTACTAGCGGGGGACCAGATACGCAGTATTTT | CASSTTSGGPDTQYF
TRBJ1-2 | TRBD1 | TRBV5-6 | few | TGTGCCAGCAGCCCGGGACAGGGGGTCGACTATGGCTACACCTTC | CASSPGQGVDYGYTF
TRBJ1-1 | TRBD1 | TRBV6-6 | . | TGTGCCAGCAGTTATAGTGGGACAGGGAACACTGAAGCTTTCTTT | CASSYSGTGNTEAFF
TRBJ1-5 | TRBD1 | TRBV7-7 | . | TGTGCCAGCAGCTTTCTCGGGACAGGGGATCAGCCCCAGCATTTT | CASSFLGTGDQPQHF
TRBJ2-3 | . | TRBV5-4 | few | TGTGCCAGCAGCTTGTCGGCGGGGGCACCAGATACGCAGTATTTT | CASSLSAGAPDTQYF
TRBJ2-7 | TRBD1 | TRBV2 | . | TGTGCCAGCAGTGAAGGACAGGGGTTCTTCGACGAGCAGTACTTC | CASSEGQGFFDEQYF
TRBJ1-1 | TRBD1 | TRBV15 | . | TGTGCCACCAGCGCACACCCGACAGGGCCTGAAGCTTTCTTT | CATSAHPTGPEAFF
TRBJ2-1 | . | TRBV19 | once | TGTGCCAGTACTTGGAGCGGAGCCGGCGGGGATGAGCAGTTCTTC | CASTWSGAGGDEQFF
TRBJ2-5 | . | TRBV11-2 | . | TGTGCCAGCAGCTTAATTTCAGGCAGGGCCCAAGAGACCCAGTACTTC | CASSLISGRAQETQYF
TRBJ2-7 | TRBD1 | TRBV28 | . | TGTGCCAGCAGGGGGACAGGGGGAAGAACCTACGAGCAGTACTTC | CASRGTGGRTYEQYF
TRBJ1-6 | . | TRBV7-1 | . | TGTGCCAGCAGCTTATTTGAAGGGGGAATCGAAGGTCGTAATTCACCCCTCCACTTT | CASSLFEGGIEGRNSPLHF
TRBJ2-7 | TRBD2 | TRBV28 | . | TGTGCCAGCAGCTCACGGGAGGCATCATACGAGCAGTACTTC | CASSSREASYEQYF
TRBJ2-3 | . | TRBV28 | once | TGTGCCAGCACCCTGGGAGCGGAGCCTAGCACAGATACGCAGTATTTT | CASTLGAEPSTDTQYF
TRBJ1-3 | . | TRBV7-6 | . | TGTGCCAGCAGCTTAGTGCTTGCAGGGGACTACTCTGGAAACACCATATATTTT | CASSLVLAGDYSGNTIYF
TRBJ1-2 | . | TRBV7-9 | . | TGTGCCAGCAGCTTACAGGTGCCAGGGGAAGGCTACACCTTC | CASSLQVPGEGYTF
TRBJ2-7 | TRBD2 | TRBV15 | . | TGTGCCACCAGGCCTGGGTGGGGGGGGACCCACGAGCAGTACTTC | CATRPGWGGTHEQYF
TRBJ1-1 | . | TRBV28 | few | TGTGCCATCAGCCCCTGGGATCCCAAAACTGAAGCTTTCTTT | CAISPWDPKTEAFF
TRBJ1-5 | . | TRBV6-1 | . | TGTGCCAGCAACCCGAGCGCCGCCATCAATCAGCCCCAGCATTTT | CASNPSAAINQPQHF